The 32 T cell receptor beta chains listed next were all sequenced from one sample in a study of cytomegalovirus exposure and HLA in healthy donors. With 60 Vbeta and 13 Jbeta primers, the PCR was carried out. Profiled with immunoSEQ multiplex PCR; TCRdb holds only in-frame clones, not every one. This table has around 220,000 clones, approximately 70% appearing once. Material: PBMCs. The receptors stem from a woman aged 25 to 45 in good health and CMV-seronegative.

The rearrangement uses TRBV7-8 and TRBJ2-7; D not resolved. V was trimmed by 3 bases and J by 5 bases, leaving 8 bases between them. CDR3 length equals 12 residues. Germline CDR1 and CDR2: SGHVS and FQNEAQ. CDR3 protein: CASSLIRDEQYF. As DNA, the CDR3 is TGTGCCAGCAGCTTGATTCGGGACGAGCAGTACTTC.

J is TRBJ2-1 and V is TRBV18, with TRBD1 identical over 9 bases. Germline lookup yields CDR1 KGHSH and CDR2 LQKENI. V shed 0 bases and J 3 bases; nucleotides not matched to a gene: 3. CDR3 size: 16 residues. The CDR3: CASSPPAGQGYNEQFF. CDR3 nucleotides: TGTGCCAGCTCACCACCGGCGGGACAGGGCTACAATGAGCAGTTCTTC. Full variable domain (missing parts from reference TRBV18 and TRBJ2-1): NAGVMQNPRHLVRRRGQEARLRCSPMKGHSHVYWYRQLPEEGLKFMVYLQKENIIDESGMPKERFSAEFPKEGPSILRIQQVVRGDSAAYFCASSPPAGQGYNEQFFGPGTRLTVL.

The chain combines TRBV10-3 with TRBJ2-3, with 7 nucleotides matching TRBD2. Unmatched junction bases numbered 11, after V lost 5 bases and J lost 0 bases. The CDR3 sequence is 17 residues long. The germline gives CDR1 ENHRY, CDR2 SYGVKD. CDR3: CAISTSGASGSTDTQYF. Written as DNA, the CDR3 is TGTGCCATCAGTACCTCCGGGGCTAGCGGTAGCACAGATACGCAGTATTTT.

J is TRBJ1-6 and V is TRBV6-5; D is perhaps TRBD1 (5 bases). V gave up 6 bases and J gave up 11 bases, with 20 bases separating them. The CDR3 runs to 15 residues. Germline values: CDR1 MNHEY, CDR2 SVGAGI. The CDR3 DNA follows: TGTGCCAGCAGGACCTGGGACTCCACAGGTGCACCCCTCCACTTT. It translates to CASRTWDSTGAPLHF.

This sequence joins TRBV2 and TRBJ2-2; TRBD1 agrees at 7 bases. With V trimmed by 6 bases and J by 1 base, 8 bases remained unmatched. Per germline, CDR1 SNHLY and CDR2 FYNNEI. The CDR3 sequence is 16 residues long. The CDR3 sequence is CASSHGQALNTGELFF. The CDR3 DNA follows: TGTGCCAGCAGCCATGGACAGGCCCTGAACACCGGGGAGCTGTTTTTT.

The V and J genes are TRBV6-1 and TRBJ1-1; no clear D gene. Trimming removed 3 bases at V and 4 bases at J, with 18 bases between. Per germline, CDR1 MNHNS and CDR2 SASEGT. This CDR3 has 16 amino acids. Here the CDR3 reads CASSDKTQRLFTEAFF. In DNA form, the CDR3 reads TGTGCCAGCAGTGACAAGACCCAAAGACTTTTCACTGAAGCTTTCTTT.

The chain links TRBV18 to TRBJ2-5; TRBD1 is a possible D gene (6 bases). The V gene's germline CDR1 is KGHSH and CDR2 LQKENI. V shed 3 bases and J shed 1 base, with 6 bases lying between them. This CDR3 contains 13 residues. The CDR3 spells CASSPDSQETQYF. CDR3 sequence (DNA): TGTGCCAGCTCACCGGACAGCCAAGAGACCCAGTACTTC.

The chain uses TRBV18 and TRBJ1-1; D not certain. Trimming pared 2 bases from V and 1 base from J, leaving 8 bases between. Germline V lookup: CDR1 KGHSH, CDR2 LQKENI. The length of the CDR3 is 14 residues. CDR3 protein: CASSPNGRNTEAFF. CDR3 nucleotides: TGTGCCAGCTCACCAAATGGGCGGAACACTGAAGCTTTCTTT.

This clone appeared once. The chain carries TRBV19 and TRBJ2-2; D perhaps matches TRBD1 (5 bases). With 8 bases removed from V and 4 bases from J, the gap between germline ends came to 14 bases. Per the germline V gene, CDR1 is LNHDA and CDR2 is SQIVND (reference sequence). The CDR3 has 14 residues. The CDR3 DNA is TGTGCCAGTTCGTTTCAGGGCGGCACCGGGGAGCTGTTTTTT. Translation gives CASSFQGGTGELFF. The whole variable domain, filled in from reference TRBV19 and TRBJ2-2, reads DGGITQSPKYLFRKEGQNVTLSCEQNLNHDAMYWYRQDPGQGLRLIYYSQIVNDFQKGDIAEGYSVSREKKESFPLTVTSAQKNPTAFYLCASSFQGGTGELFFGEGSRLTVL.

The rearrangement joins TRBV6-1 to TRBJ1-2; 11 bases agree with TRBD1. The CDR3 runs to 17 residues. V was pared by 2 bases and J by 6 bases, with 11 bases of the junction left unmatched. CDR1 and CDR2 from the germline V gene are MNHNS and SASEGT. DNA of the CDR3: TGTGCCAGCAGTGAATGGGAAGGGGACAGGGGGTCCCATGGCTACACCTTC. Translation gives CASSEWEGDRGSHGYTF.

This clone was recorded a few times. The chain links TRBV20-1 to TRBJ2-1, with no clear D. CDR3 size: 11 residues. V was shortened by 6 bases and J by 9 bases, with 12 bases between the two germline ends. The V gene's germline CDR1 is DFQATT and CDR2 SNEGSKA (reference sequence). The CDR3 region has the DNA TGCAGTGCCAGCGAACCGGGTGAGCAGTTCTTC. Its translation is CSASEPGEQFF.

The chain is built from TRBV6-1 and TRBJ2-7; the match to TRBD1 covers 8 bases. With V trimmed by 1 base and J by 4 bases, 6 bases remained unmatched. Germline loops: CDR1 MNHNS, CDR2 SASEGT. The CDR3 contains 15 residues. The CDR3 bases are TGTGCCAGCAGTGAAGGGCAGGGGGCGGTATACGAGCAGTACTTC. As protein: CASSEGQGAVYEQYF.

The CDR3 DNA reads as TGCGCCAGCAGCCAAGGACAGGGGGCGAGGGAGCAGTACTTC. Protein product: CASSQGQGAREQYF. This sequence joins TRBV5-1 and TRBJ2-7; 11 nucleotides align to TRBD1. The germline CDR1 and CDR2 sequences are SGHRS and YFSETQ. The CDR3 is 14 residues long. The V and J ends lost 4 bases and 7 bases, in that order; junction bases with no gene match: 7. Drawing the rest from reference TRBV5-1 and TRBJ2-7, the complete variable domain is KAGVTQTPRYLIKTRGQQVTLSCSPISGHRSVSWYQQTPGQGLQFLFEYFSETQRNKGNFPGRFSGRQFSNSRSEMNVSTLELGDSALYLCASSQGQGAREQYFGPGTRLTVT.

This chain connects TRBV30 to TRBJ1-4; unclear D gene. Trimming shortened V by 0 bases and J by 8 bases, and 19 bases separated the two germline ends. CDR1 and CDR2 (germline): GTSNPN, SVGIG (reference sequence). This CDR3 comprises 16 residues. In nucleotides, the CDR3 is TGTGCCTGGAGTGTAAATCGAGGCAGAGGCGAGGAAAAACTGTTTTTT. The encoded protein is CAWSVNRGRGEEKLFF.

This sequence joins TRBV7-8 and TRBJ1-5, with 9 bases identical to TRBD1. Per the germline V gene, CDR1 is SGHVS and CDR2 is FQNEAQ. CDR3 length: 16 residues. The V and J ends lost 1 base and 5 bases, in that order; junction bases with no gene match: 6. DNA for the CDR3: TGTGCCAGCAGCTTAGGGGACAGGGTAAATTATCAGCCCCAGCATTTT. This translates into CASSLGDRVNYQPQHF.

The chain is built from TRBV19 and TRBJ1-1; 9 bases are shared with TRBD1. In germline, CDR1 is LNHDA, CDR2 SQIVND (reference sequence). Trimming removed 5 bases from V and 7 bases from J; junction bases left unmatched: 11. The CDR3 consists of 15 residues. CDR3 coding DNA: TGTGCCAGTAGTTCCTTCATGGGACAGGGAGATGAAGCTTTCTTT. Translated: CASSSFMGQGDEAFF.

The chain couples TRBV5-1 to TRBJ2-1; D is perhaps TRBD2 (5 bases). Germline V gene sequence: CDR1 SGHRS, CDR2 YFSETQ. Trimming cost V 3 bases and J 4 bases, with 14 bases left between them. The CDR3 spans 15 residues. CDR3: CASSSTGSVYNEQFF. DNA for the CDR3: TGCGCCAGCAGCTCCACGGGTAGCGTTTACAATGAGCAGTTCTTC. Filled out from reference TRBV5-1 and TRBJ2-1, the complete variable domain reads KAGVTQTPRYLIKTRGQQVTLSCSPISGHRSVSWYQQTPGQGLQFLFEYFSETQRNKGNFPGRFSGRQFSNSRSEMNVSTLELGDSALYLCASSSTGSVYNEQFFGPGTRLTVL.

About this clone: Other DNA sequences in this sample translate to the same CDR3. The V call is TRBV4-2, the J call TRBJ1-1; D gene uncertain. CDR3 length: 14 amino acids. V was pared by 0 bases and J by 2 bases, with 7 bases between. Germline lookup yields CDR1 LGHNA and CDR2 YNFKEQ. CDR3: CASSQDRGNTEAFF. CDR3 coding DNA: TGTGCCAGCAGCCAAGATCGGGGAAACACTGAAGCTTTCTTT.

This rearrangement joins TRBV6-1 to TRBJ2-7, with 11 bases that match TRBD2. The V gene end was trimmed by 1 base and the J gene end by 3 bases; junction bases not matched to a gene: 5. CDR1 and CDR2 (germline): MNHNS, SASEGT. The CDR3 is made up of 16 amino acids. DNA for the CDR3: TGTGCCAGCAGTGAAGGTTGGGGGACTAGCGGCTACGAGCAGTACTTC. Amino acids: CASSEGWGTSGYEQYF.

This rearrangement joins TRBV27 to TRBJ2-7; TRBD1 aligns across 7 bases. This CDR3 is 15 amino acids long. CDR1 and CDR2 (germline): MNHEY, SMNVEV (reference sequence). V shed 4 bases and J 3 bases; nucleotides not matched to a gene: 9. In DNA, the CDR3 is TGTGCCAGCAGTTATCGGGACAGTGGGCGCTACGAGCAGTACTTC. This encodes CASSYRDSGRYEQYF.

The chain recombines TRBV5-1 with TRBJ2-1; D is possibly TRBD2 (5 bases). The CDR3 is 15 residues long. The V end lost 4 bases, the J end lost 3 bases, and 14 bases lay between the germline ends. Germline V gene sequence: CDR1 SGHRS, CDR2 YFSETQ. This chain's CDR3 is CASSPRATHYNEQFF. CDR3 DNA sequence: TGCGCCAGCAGCCCGCGGGCGACGCACTACAATGAGCAGTTCTTC.

The chain uses TRBV5-4 and TRBJ2-1; 10 bases are a match to TRBD1. The germline V gene encodes CDR1 SGHNT and CDR2 YYREEE (reference sequence). This CDR3 is built from 15 residues. The V and J ends lost 1 base and 9 bases, in that order; junction bases with no gene match: 7. Written as DNA, the CDR3 is TGTGCCAGCAGCTTGAGACAGGGGGCGCATGGTGAGCAGTTCTTC. It translates to CASSLRQGAHGEQFF.

The chain recombines TRBV30 with TRBJ1-4, with D unclear. The CDR3 totals 15 residues. The germline gives CDR1 GTSNPN, CDR2 SVGIG (reference sequence). The V end lost 1 base, the J end lost 7 bases, and 16 bases lay between the germline ends. CDR3 in amino acids: CAWSGVQVPSEKLFF. CDR3 DNA sequence: TGTGCCTGGAGTGGAGTCCAAGTCCCAAGTGAAAAACTGTTTTTT.

The chain has TRBV5-1 and TRBJ1-5; 7 positions agree with TRBD1. The CDR3 covers 15 residues. The trim removed 0 bases at V and 4 bases at J, leaving 4 bases unmatched. The germline V gene has CDR1 SGHRS and CDR2 YFSETQ. The CDR3 here is CASSLEGQLNQPQHF. In DNA form, the CDR3 reads TGCGCCAGCAGCTTGGAGGGACAGCTAAATCAGCCCCAGCATTTT.

V usage is TRBV7-9 and J usage is TRBJ2-1; tentatively, D is TRBD2 (5 bases). Looked up from germline, CDR1 is SEHNR and CDR2 is FQNEAQ (reference sequence). With 4 bases removed from V and 9 bases from J, the gap between germline ends came to 10 bases. The CDR3 has 12 amino acids. The CDR3 coding sequence is TGTGCCAGCAGCTATGACTACTCTGAGCAGTTCTTC. It codes for CASSYDYSEQFF.

With respect to this clone: Other DNA sequences in this specimen translate into the identical CDR3. This chain uses TRBV6-6 with TRBJ2-7, with 7 positions matching TRBD1. The length of the CDR3 is 13 residues. CDR1 and CDR2 (germline): MNHNY, SVGAGI (reference sequence). Trimming removed 6 bases from V and 3 bases from J; junction bases left unmatched: 5. CDR3 sequence (DNA): TGTGCCAGCAGGCAGGGACAGAACTACGAGCAGTACTTC. The encoded protein is CASRQGQNYEQYF.

This chain connects TRBV5-4 to TRBJ2-5; the D gene is possibly TRBD2 (6 bases). The CDR3 runs to 14 residues. Germline lookup yields CDR1 SGHNT and CDR2 YYREEE (reference sequence). Between the trimmed V and J ends, which lost 1 base and 11 bases, there was a span of 18 bases. CDR3: CASSLYGGAREQYF. For the CDR3, the DNA is TGTGCCAGCAGCTTGTATGGCGGGGCCAGGGAGCAGTACTTC. Full variable domain (outside the CDR3, taken from reference TRBV5-4 and TRBJ2-5): ETGVTQSPTHLIKTRGQQVTLRCSSQSGHNTVSWYQQALGQGPQFIFQYYREEENGRGNFPPRFSGLQFPNYSSELNVNALELDDSALYLCASSLYGGAREQYFGPGTRLLVL.

The V call is TRBV10-2, the J call TRBJ2-2, with D uncertain. Trimming shortened V by 2 bases and J by 7 bases, and 11 bases separated the two germline ends. CDR3 size: 14 residues. Looked up from germline, CDR1 is WSHSY and CDR2 is SAAADI. The CDR3 nucleotides read TGCGCCAGCAGTGAGAGGATAGCCATCGGGGAGCTGTTTTTT. Translation: CASSERIAIGELFF.

This clone was picked up one time. The V call is TRBV10-3, the J call TRBJ2-5, with TRBD2 identical over 7 bases. The closer fit of TRBJ2-7 to the DNA end suggests the J call may be wrong. This CDR3 is built from 14 residues. Germline V gene sequence: CDR1 ENHRY, CDR2 SYGVKD. The CDR3 nucleotides read TGTGCCATCAGTGATGGCGGGAGTACGTACGAGCAGTACTTC. This gives the protein CAISDGGSTYEQYF.

The chain has TRBV7-9 and TRBJ1-3, with unresolved D. The V end was cut by 0 bases, the J end by 2 bases, with 14 bases between. The germline gives CDR1 SEHNR, CDR2 FQNEAQ (reference sequence). The CDR3 contains 17 residues. The CDR3 DNA reads as TGTGCCAGCAGCTTAGCGCCCGGGTACGCCGCTGGAAACACCATATATTTT. Translated, it gives CASSLAPGYAAGNTIYF.

The count of this clone is one. V gene TRBV9 combines with J gene TRBJ1-2, with D tentatively TRBD1 (6 bases). The CDR3 is 14 amino acids. Germline assignment: CDR1 SGDLS and CDR2 YYNGEE. V lost 4 bases, J lost 2 bases, and 12 bases lay in between. CDR3: CASSQTTGNYGYTF. DNA of the CDR3: TGTGCCAGCAGCCAAACCACAGGGAACTATGGCTACACCTTC.

To note about this clone: One junction end disagrees with the germline gene, perhaps due to a read error. Distinct nucleotide sequences in the sample also encode this CDR3. V and J are TRBV7-9 and TRBJ1-1, with D unclear. The CDR3 loop spans 12 amino acids. CDR1 SEHNR and CDR2 FQNEAQ come from the germline V gene (reference sequence). The CDR3 sequence: CSSSLERTEAFF. The CDR3 DNA is TGTTCCAGCAGCTTAGAACGGACTGAAGCTTTCTTT.